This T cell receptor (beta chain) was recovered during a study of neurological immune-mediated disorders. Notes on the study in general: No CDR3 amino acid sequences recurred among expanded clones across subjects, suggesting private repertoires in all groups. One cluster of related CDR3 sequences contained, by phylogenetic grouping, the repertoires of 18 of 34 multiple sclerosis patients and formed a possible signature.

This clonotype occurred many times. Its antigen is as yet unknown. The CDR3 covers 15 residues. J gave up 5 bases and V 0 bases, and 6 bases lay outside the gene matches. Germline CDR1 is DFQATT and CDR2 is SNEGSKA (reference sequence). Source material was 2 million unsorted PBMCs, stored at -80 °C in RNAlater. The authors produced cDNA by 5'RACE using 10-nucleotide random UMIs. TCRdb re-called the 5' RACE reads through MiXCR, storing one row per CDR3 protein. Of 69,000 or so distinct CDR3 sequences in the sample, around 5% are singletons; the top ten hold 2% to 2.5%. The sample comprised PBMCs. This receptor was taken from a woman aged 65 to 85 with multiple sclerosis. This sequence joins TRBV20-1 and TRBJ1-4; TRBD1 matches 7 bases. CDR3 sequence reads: CSARETGRRNEKLFF. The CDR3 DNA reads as TGCAGTGCTAGAGAGACAGGGAGAAGAAATGAAAAACTGTTTTTT.